This T cell receptor beta chain was sequenced in a study of blood T cell dynamics during melanoma immunotherapy. Study-wide context: First-line therapy was either pembrolizumab or nivolumab with ipilimumab for metastatic melanoma.

This CDR3 comprises 14 residues. The V gene's germline CDR1 is SGDLS and CDR2 YYNGEE. V lost 1 base to trimming and J lost 4 bases, with 9 bases between them. Time point in this sample: pre-treatment baseline. Assay used: immunoSEQ multiplex PCR; TCRdb lists only in-frame clones, some missing. The sample shows about 10,000 clones, roughly nine tenths of them seen only once. The source material was blood, sampled from a patient treated with checkpoint blockade. The chain recombines TRBV9 with TRBJ1-3; possibly TRBD1 for D (6 bases). The sequence was obtained from a human donor with melanoma. CDR3 DNA sequence: TGTGCCAGCAGCGTACAGGGGACCGGAAACACCATATATTTT. Protein product: CASSVQGTGNTIYF. The variable domain in full, with the rest retrieved from reference TRBV9 and TRBJ1-3, is DSGVTQTPKHLITATGQRVTLRCSPRSGDLSVYWYQQSLDQGLQFLIQYYNGEERAKGNILERFSAQQFPDLHSELNLSSLELGDSALYFCASSVQGTGNTIYFGEGSWLTVV.